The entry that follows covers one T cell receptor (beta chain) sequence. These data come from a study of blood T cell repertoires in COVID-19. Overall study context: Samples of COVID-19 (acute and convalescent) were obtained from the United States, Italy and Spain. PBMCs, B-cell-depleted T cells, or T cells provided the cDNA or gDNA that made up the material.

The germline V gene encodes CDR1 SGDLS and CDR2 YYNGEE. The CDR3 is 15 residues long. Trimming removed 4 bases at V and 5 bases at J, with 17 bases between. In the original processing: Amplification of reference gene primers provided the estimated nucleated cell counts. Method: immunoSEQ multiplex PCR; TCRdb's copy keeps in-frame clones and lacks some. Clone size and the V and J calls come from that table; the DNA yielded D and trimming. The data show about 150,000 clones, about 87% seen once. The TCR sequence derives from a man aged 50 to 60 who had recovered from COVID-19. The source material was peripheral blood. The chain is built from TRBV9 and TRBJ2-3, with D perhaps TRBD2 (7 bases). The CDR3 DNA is TGTGCCAGCAGCTCCGAAGGGGGGGCCGGAGATACGCAGTATTTT. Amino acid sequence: CASSSEGGAGDTQYF.